This entry concerns a single T cell receptor (beta chain). Given a much more abundant clone one base away, this may be a read error. V trimming: 6 bases; J trimming: 6 bases; junction bases outside the gene matches: 5. CDR1 and CDR2 from the germline V gene are MNHNS and SASEGT. This CDR3 is 14 amino acids long. The PCR had 60 Vbeta and 13 Jbeta primers. Assay used: immunoSEQ multiplex PCR; TCRdb lists only in-frame clones, some missing. The sample has about 160,000 clones; 60% to 80% are singletons. The entry originates in a study of cytomegalovirus exposure and HLA in healthy donors. The sample was PBMCs. This receptor was obtained from a woman in her forties or fifties in good health and CMV-seropositive. J is TRBJ2-7 and V is TRBV6-1; 13 bases match TRBD2. The CDR3 nucleotides are TGTGCCAGCAGCCCGGGACTAGCGGGAAGCGAGCAGTACTTC. It yields the protein CASSPGLAGSEQYF.